This TCR beta chain was sequenced for a study of CD8+CD57+ T cells in acquired aplastic anemia. Genomic DNA templated the TCR beta VDJ and CDR3 profiling. From the reads, TCRdb called clonotypes with MiXCR, one entry per CDR3 protein. The sample lists around 200,000 distinct CDR3 sequences, 55% to 65% occurring once. V dropped 5 bases and J dropped 6; count of bases not matched to a gene: 6. CDR1 is DFQATT and CDR2 is SNEGSKA in the germline V gene (reference sequence). This CDR3 is 13 amino acids long. Patients sequenced had flow cytometry evidence of CD8+CD57+ cell expansion. Sequences were obtained from sorted CD4+, CD8+, or CD8+CD57+ T cells (not recorded which) from PBMCs. The sequence derives from a human donor with aplastic anemia. The chain couples TRBV20-1 to TRBJ2-1; 8 bases line up with TRBD2. The CDR3 DNA follows: TGCAGTGCTCCCCCGGGGACTAGCAATGAGCAGTTCTTC. It translates to CSAPPGTSNEQFF.